This TCR beta chain was retrieved from a study of blood T cell repertoires in COVID-19. About the study: Acute-phase and convalescent COVID-19 samples originated in the United States, Italy and Spain. T cells, B-cell-depleted T cells, or PBMCs provided the cDNA or gDNA that served as material.

Methods used by the authors: The authors estimated nucleated cell counts from reference gene primer amplification. Sequencing was performed with immunoSEQ multiplex PCR; in TCRdb, only in-frame clones are kept and a portion is missing. The D gene and trimming were derived from the DNA, and the V and J assignments and clone size from that table. The sample has roughly 260,000 clones, approximately 85% seen once; the top ten hold 1.9%. Trimming took 6 bases from V and 7 from J; bases not matched to a gene: 5. CDR3 length equals 13 residues. Germline CDR1 and CDR2: MNHEY and SVGAGI. Which cohort a participant joined came from the clinical history participants gave.

The TCR was taken from a woman in her forties or fifties who had recovered from COVID-19. V and J are TRBV6-5 and TRBJ1-5, with TRBD1 matching over 8 bases. Sample: PBMCs or T cells enriched from blood (not recorded which). The CDR3 DNA follows: TGTGCCAGCAGGACAGGGGTAATGCAGCCCCAGCATTTT. Protein product: CASRTGVMQPQHF.